The 24 T cell receptor beta chains below come from one sample, sequenced in a study of shared clonotypes between healthy human individuals (dated by TCRdb to about 2020). The library was built by means of the immunoSEQ multiplex PCR assay. TCRdb stores this immuneACCESS table with in-frame sequences only. Part of the clones is absent; in the studies checked, under half of the shortfall reflects unresolved V genes, and no reason is known for the rest. A total of some 2.3 million clones appear in this sample, just over 90% of them only once. The ten largest clones capture roughly 0.36% of the sample. Sequenced input: naive CD4+ T cells from PBMCs. The cell subset or site tag for this specimen amounts to: CD45RA+ positively selected. The receptors here all came from a man aged 18 to 30 in good health. Some clones in this sample may be carry-over from other donors' samples.

The rearrangement uses TRBV11-1 and TRBJ1-2, with D tentatively TRBD1 (6 bases). The CDR3 length is 13 residues. Germline V lookup: CDR1 SGHAT, CDR2 FQDESV (reference sequence). Trimming removed 6 bases from V and 8 bases from J, with 16 bases in between. The CDR3 DNA is TGTGCCAGCAGGTCGTGGCAGGGGAGCGGCTACACCTTC. It encodes CASRSWQGSGYTF.

This chain uses TRBV12-5 with TRBJ2-1; D tentatively fits TRBD1 or TRBD2 (6 bases each). Trimming removed 0 bases from V and 0 bases from J, with 12 bases in between. From germline, CDR1 is LGHNT and CDR2 FRNRAP. The CDR3 spans 17 residues. The CDR3 DNA is TGTGCTAGTGGTTTGGTTTGGGCGGGACACTCCTACAATGAGCAGTTCTTC. This sequence encodes CASGLVWAGHSYNEQFF.

The rearrangement uses TRBV10-3 and TRBJ2-7, with 8 bases aligning to TRBD2. With 0 bases clipped from V and 6 bases from J, the junction kept 10 bases outside the gene matches. The germline V gene encodes CDR1 ENHRY and CDR2 SYGVKD. The CDR3 consists of 16 residues. The CDR3, as DNA: TGTGCCATCAGTGAGTCCTGGACCCGTCGGGGGGGCGAGCAGTACTTC. It specifies CAISESWTRRGGEQYF.

The chain is built from TRBV5-4 and TRBJ2-3; D not resolved. Trimming stripped 1 base from V and 0 bases from J, with 12 bases between. This CDR3 spans 16 amino acids. The V gene's germline CDR1 is SGHNT and CDR2 YYREEE (reference sequence). The CDR3 here is CASSLQPPISTDTQYF. The CDR3 nucleotides are TGTGCCAGCAGCTTGCAACCCCCCATAAGCACAGATACGCAGTATTTT.

The J gene is TRBJ1-2, the V gene TRBV19; TRBD1 agrees at 7 bases. The CDR3 extends over 16 amino acids. The germline V gene encodes CDR1 LNHDA and CDR2 SQIVND (reference sequence). After removal of 1 base from V and 4 bases from J, the junction contained 9 bases not matched to a gene. The CDR3 sequence is CASSIAPSTGRYGYTF. CDR3 DNA: TGTGCCAGTAGTATAGCCCCCTCGACAGGGCGCTATGGCTACACCTTC. The full variable domain, with the rest looked up from reference TRBV19 and TRBJ1-2, is DGGITQSPKYLFRKEGQNVTLSCEQNLNHDAMYWYRQDPGQGLRLIYYSQIVNDFQKGDIAEGYSVSREKKESFPLTVTSAQKNPTAFYLCASSIAPSTGRYGYTFGSGTRLTVV.

This rearrangement joins TRBV9 to TRBJ2-1; D ambiguous. V gave up 4 bases and J gave up 3 bases, with 8 bases separating them. The CDR3 has 13 amino acids. Germline-derived CDR1 and CDR2 are SGDLS and YYNGEE. CDR3 sequence (DNA): TGTGCCAGCAGCTCGGGCCTCTACAATGAGCAGTTCTTC. Its protein is CASSSGLYNEQFF. The whole variable domain, filled in from reference TRBV9 and TRBJ2-1, reads DSGVTQTPKHLITATGQRVTLRCSPRSGDLSVYWYQQSLDQGLQFLIQYYNGEERAKGNILERFSAQQFPDLHSELNLSSLELGDSALYFCASSSGLYNEQFFGPGTRLTVL.

This clone came up once. The CDR3 coding sequence is TGTGCCAGCAGCTTAACGGGACTAGCGGGATTCAGCGAGCAGTACTTC. Its translation is CASSLTGLAGFSEQYF. The chain joins TRBV7-8 to TRBJ2-7; 13 bases match TRBD2. V lost 2 bases and J lost 6; bases outside the gene matches: 7. The CDR3 is 16 amino acids. Germline loops: CDR1 SGHVS, CDR2 FQNEAQ.

The V and J genes are TRBV6-5 and TRBJ1-3, with D possibly matching TRBD1 (6 bases). The CDR3 contains 16 residues. The V end lost 2 bases, the J end lost 0 bases, and 11 bases lay between the germline ends. Germline V gene sequence: CDR1 MNHEY, CDR2 SVGAGI. The CDR3 DNA follows: TGTGCCAGCAGTTACCGGGGGCTTGACTCTGGAAACACCATATATTTT. Translated, it gives CASSYRGLDSGNTIYF.

On this clone: Within the sample, other DNA sequences also encode this same CDR3. The CDR3: CASSLGQGADTQYF. The CDR3 nucleotides are TGTGCCAGCAGCTTAGGTCAGGGGGCAGATACGCAGTATTTT. The J gene is TRBJ2-3, the V gene TRBV11-2; 7 positions agree with TRBD1. The CDR3 runs 14 residues. Germline CDR1 is SGHAT and CDR2 is FQNNGV. V was clipped by 1 base and J by 4 bases; unmatched bases: 2.

The chain combines TRBV19 with TRBJ1-5, with D unresolved. Germline V gene sequence: CDR1 LNHDA, CDR2 SQIVND (reference sequence). Deletions cut 6 bases from V and 4 bases from J, with 13 bases between. The CDR3 has 14 amino acids. CDR3 residues: CASSWSETNQPQHF. The CDR3 DNA sequence: TGTGCCAGTAGCTGGTCCGAGACGAATCAGCCCCAGCATTTT.

V usage is TRBV2 and J usage is TRBJ2-5; D call uncertain. The CDR3 is 14 residues long. In germline, CDR1 is SNHLY, CDR2 FYNNEI. V was trimmed by 7 bases and J by 1 base, leaving 13 bases between them. The CDR3 nucleotides are TGTGCCAGCATCCTCTCGCGCTTCCAAGAGACCCAGTACTTC. This sequence encodes CASILSRFQETQYF.

The V and J genes are TRBV6-5 and TRBJ1-1, with TRBD1 as a possible D gene (6 bases). V dropped 6 bases and J dropped 3 bases, with 11 bases sitting between them. Germline CDR1 and CDR2: MNHEY and SVGAGI. This CDR3 contains 13 residues. The CDR3 coding sequence is TGTGCCAGCAGAGAACAGGGCTACACTGAAGCTTTCTTT. Translating it yields CASREQGYTEAFF.

The genes are TRBV7-2 and TRBJ1-1; D gene ambiguous. Germline values: CDR1 SGHTA, CDR2 FQGNSA. This CDR3 spans 14 amino acids. V lost 2 bases and J lost 3, with 10 bases in between. DNA for the CDR3: TGTGCCAGCAGCTTAATGATTGGGGACACTGAAGCTTTCTTT. Translated: CASSLMIGDTEAFF.

Concerning this clone: Additional DNA sequences in this sample encode the identical CDR3. The chain is built from TRBV5-1 and TRBJ2-1, with a possible D match to TRBD2 (5 bases). Germline V gene sequence: CDR1 SGHRS, CDR2 YFSETQ. V was clipped by 1 base and J by 0 bases, with 8 bases between them. There are 15 residues in the CDR3. The CDR3: CASSLLGSSYNEQFF. The CDR3, as DNA: TGCGCCAGCAGCTTGTTAGGGAGCTCCTACAATGAGCAGTTCTTC.

This chain connects TRBV14 to TRBJ2-7, with 9 bases identical to TRBD2. The germline gives CDR1 SGHDN, CDR2 FVKESK. J lost 3 bases, V lost 4 bases, and 7 bases had no gene match. This CDR3 is 15 amino acids long. CDR3 in amino acids: CASSRGLALHYEQYF. CDR3 DNA: TGTGCCAGCAGCCGGGGACTAGCTCTTCACTACGAGCAGTACTTC.

V and J are TRBV18 and TRBJ2-3, with TRBD1 matching 10 bases. The CDR3 runs to 12 residues. Germline-derived CDR1 and CDR2 are KGHSH and LQKENI. Trimming took 3 bases from V and 14 from J; bases not matched to a gene: 5. The CDR3 loop is CASSPGQGSGYF. The CDR3 coding sequence is TGTGCCAGCTCACCGGGACAGGGGTCGGGGTATTTT.

The CDR3 here is CASSLGTGANYGYTF. The DNA for the CDR3 is TGCGCCAGCAGCCTGGGGACAGGAGCTAACTATGGCTACACCTTC. V usage is TRBV4-1 and J usage is TRBJ1-2, with TRBD1 matching 8 bases. Per the germline V gene, CDR1 is MGHRA and CDR2 is YSYEKL. The ends lost 4 bases at V and 0 bases at J; junction bases unmatched: 4. The CDR3 runs to 15 residues.

This chain joins TRBV7-9 and TRBJ2-1, with 9 bases fitting TRBD2. The CDR3 sequence is 17 residues long. Germline values: CDR1 SEHNR, CDR2 FQNEAQ (reference sequence). J gave up 1 base and V 5 bases, and 9 bases lay outside the gene matches. CDR3 nucleotide sequence: TGTGCCAGCAGCCCCCTCAGCGGGAGGATATCCTACAATGAGCAGTTCTTC. This sequence encodes CASSPLSGRISYNEQFF.

V usage is TRBV11-2 and J usage is TRBJ2-3, with D unclear. V was pared by 5 bases and J by 3 bases, with 18 bases between. The CDR3 is 16 residues long. Germline V CDR1 and CDR2: SGHAT, FQNNGV. The CDR3 DNA sequence: TGTGCCAGCAGCGGCCCATATCTGTTGGGGACAGATACGCAGTATTTT. Amino acids: CASSGPYLLGTDTQYF.

The gene calls are TRBV15 and TRBJ1-1, with a weak D call TRBD1 (6 bases). V lost 1 base to trimming and J lost 4 bases, with 10 bases between them. This CDR3 contains 14 residues. Looked up from germline, CDR1 is LNHNV and CDR2 is YYDKDF (reference sequence). The CDR3 sequence: CATSRVGTSTEAFF. In nucleotides, the CDR3 is TGTGCCACCAGCAGAGTTGGGACATCCACTGAAGCTTTCTTT.

This clone was counted a few times. In the same sample, other DNA sequences code for this CDR3. V and J are TRBV7-9 and TRBJ1-1; TRBD1 might be the D (5 bases). This CDR3 region has 14 residues. CDR1 SEHNR and CDR2 FQNEAQ come from the germline V gene (reference sequence). The V gene lost 2 bases and the J gene lost 1 base, with 8 bases spanning the gap. CDR3 loop: CASSLSGGNTEAFF. The CDR3 DNA is TGTGCCAGCAGCTTATCCGGGGGGAACACTGAAGCTTTCTTT.

This chain connects TRBV4-3 to TRBJ1-5; TRBD1 agrees at 7 bases. This CDR3 spans 13 amino acids. V dropped 4 bases and J dropped 6; count of bases not matched to a gene: 3. Germline CDR1 and CDR2: LGHNA and YSLEER. This CDR3 reads CASSPQGGQPQHF. As DNA, the CDR3 is TGCGCCAGCAGCCCGCAGGGGGGTCAGCCCCAGCATTTT.

In this sample, this clone turned up once. This sequence joins TRBV7-2 and TRBJ2-7; 12 bases map to TRBD2. V shed 6 bases, J shed 6 bases, and the junction held 9 bases outside the gene matches. The CDR3 is 15 amino acids. Germline V gene lookup returns CDR1 SGHTA and CDR2 FQGNSA. CDR3 in DNA: TGTGCCAGCAGGCGGGCTAGCGGGAGGGCCGGCGAGCAGTACTTC. This sequence encodes CASRRASGRAGEQYF.

The J gene is TRBJ2-1, the V gene TRBV28, with TRBD2 as a possible D gene (5 bases). Trimming removed 2 bases at V and 15 bases at J, with 11 bases between. Per the germline V gene, CDR1 is MDHEN and CDR2 is SYDVKM. This CDR3 comprises 11 residues. The CDR3 DNA reads as TGTGCCAGCAGTTTAAGGACTCCGCGGTTCTTC. Translation gives CASSLRTPRFF.